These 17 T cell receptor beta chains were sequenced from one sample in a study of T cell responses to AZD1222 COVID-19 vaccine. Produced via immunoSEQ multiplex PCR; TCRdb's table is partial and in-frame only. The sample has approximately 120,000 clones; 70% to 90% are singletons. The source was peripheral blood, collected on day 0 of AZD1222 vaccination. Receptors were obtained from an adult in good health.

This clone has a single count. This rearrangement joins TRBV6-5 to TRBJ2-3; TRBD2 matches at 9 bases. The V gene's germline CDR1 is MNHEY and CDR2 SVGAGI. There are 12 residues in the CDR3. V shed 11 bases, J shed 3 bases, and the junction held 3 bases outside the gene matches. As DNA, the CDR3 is TGTGCCTTAGCGGGGGCGACAGATACGCAGTATTTT. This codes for CALAGATDTQYF.

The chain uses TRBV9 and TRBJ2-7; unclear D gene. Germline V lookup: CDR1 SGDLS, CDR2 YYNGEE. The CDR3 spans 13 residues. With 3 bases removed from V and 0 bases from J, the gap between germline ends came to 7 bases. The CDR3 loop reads CASSAGPSYEQYF. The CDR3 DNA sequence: TGTGCCAGCAGCGCCGGGCCCTCCTACGAGCAGTACTTC.

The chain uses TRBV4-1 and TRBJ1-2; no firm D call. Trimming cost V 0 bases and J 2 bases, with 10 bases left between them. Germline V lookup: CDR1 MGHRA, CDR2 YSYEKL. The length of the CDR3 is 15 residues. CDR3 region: CASSQEGSGNYGYTF. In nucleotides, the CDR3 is TGCGCCAGCAGCCAAGAGGGTTCGGGGAACTATGGCTACACCTTC.

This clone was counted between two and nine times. This CDR3 reads CASSVPKKTRTDTQYF. The DNA of the CDR3 is TGTGCCAGCAGTGTCCCTAAGAAAACCCGCACAGATACGCAGTATTTT. The chain uses TRBV9 and TRBJ2-3; D uncertain. This CDR3 is built from 16 residues. Trimming took off 5 bases at V and 1 base at J, with 17 bases between the two ends. Per the germline V gene, CDR1 is SGDLS and CDR2 is YYNGEE.

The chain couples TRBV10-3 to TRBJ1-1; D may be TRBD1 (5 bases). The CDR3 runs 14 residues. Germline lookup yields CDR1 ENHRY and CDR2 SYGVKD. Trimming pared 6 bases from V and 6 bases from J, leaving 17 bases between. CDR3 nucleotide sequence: TGTGCCATCAGGGAAGAAGGGGAGAGCGCTGAAGCTTTCTTT. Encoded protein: CAIREEGESAEAFF.

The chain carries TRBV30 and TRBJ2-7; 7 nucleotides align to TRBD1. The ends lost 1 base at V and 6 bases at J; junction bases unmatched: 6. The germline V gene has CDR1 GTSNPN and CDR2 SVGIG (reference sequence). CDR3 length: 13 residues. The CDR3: CAWSAQGPGEQYF. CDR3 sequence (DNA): TGTGCCTGGAGTGCACAGGGGCCGGGCGAGCAGTACTTC.

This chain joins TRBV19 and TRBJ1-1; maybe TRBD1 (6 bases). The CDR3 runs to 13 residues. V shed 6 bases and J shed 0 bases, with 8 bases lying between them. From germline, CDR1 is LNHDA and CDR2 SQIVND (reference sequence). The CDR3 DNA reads TGTGCCAGTAGGTGGGGGCTGAACACTGAAGCTTTCTTT. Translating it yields CASRWGLNTEAFF.

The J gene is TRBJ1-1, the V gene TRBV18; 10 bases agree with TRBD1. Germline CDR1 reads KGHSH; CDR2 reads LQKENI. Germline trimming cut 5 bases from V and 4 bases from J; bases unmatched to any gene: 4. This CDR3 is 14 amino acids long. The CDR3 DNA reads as TGTGCCAGCTCAATGGGACAGGGGCGCACTGAAGCTTTCTTT. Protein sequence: CASSMGQGRTEAFF.

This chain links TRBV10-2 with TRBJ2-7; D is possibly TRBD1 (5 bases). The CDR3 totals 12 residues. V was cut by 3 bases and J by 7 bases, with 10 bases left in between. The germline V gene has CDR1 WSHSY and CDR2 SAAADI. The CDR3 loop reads CASSDRAREQYF. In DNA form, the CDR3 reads TGCGCCAGCAGTGACAGGGCGCGAGAGCAGTACTTC.

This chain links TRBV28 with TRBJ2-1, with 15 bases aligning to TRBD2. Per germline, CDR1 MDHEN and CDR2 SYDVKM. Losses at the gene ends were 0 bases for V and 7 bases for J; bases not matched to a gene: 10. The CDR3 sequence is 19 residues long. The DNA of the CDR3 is TGTGCCAGCAGTTTATGGGGCGGTTTGGGGACTAGCGGGGGGAATGAGCAGTTCTTC. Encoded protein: CASSLWGGLGTSGGNEQFF.

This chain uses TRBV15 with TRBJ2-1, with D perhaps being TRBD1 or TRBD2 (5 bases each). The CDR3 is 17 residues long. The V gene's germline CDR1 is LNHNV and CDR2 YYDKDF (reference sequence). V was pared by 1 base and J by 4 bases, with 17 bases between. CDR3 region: CATSRGATGTPYNEQFF. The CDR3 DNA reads TGTGCCACCAGCAGAGGCGCAACCGGGACCCCTTACAATGAGCAGTTCTTC.

The CDR3 protein is CASSRDRGQTYEQYF. CDR3 bases: TGTGCCAGCAGCCGGGACAGGGGACAAACCTACGAGCAGTACTTC. The chain has TRBV19 and TRBJ2-7; 10 bases fit TRBD1. The CDR3 extends over 15 amino acids. Germline V gives CDR1 LNHDA, CDR2 SQIVND (reference sequence). The J segment lost 2 bases and the V segment lost 9 bases, leaving 10 bases of the junction unmatched.

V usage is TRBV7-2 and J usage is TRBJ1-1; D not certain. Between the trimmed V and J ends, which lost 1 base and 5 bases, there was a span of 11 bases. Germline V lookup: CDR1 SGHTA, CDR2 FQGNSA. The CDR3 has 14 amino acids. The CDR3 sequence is CASSLDPVGTEAFF. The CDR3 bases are TGTGCCAGCAGCTTAGATCCAGTCGGGACTGAAGCTTTCTTT.

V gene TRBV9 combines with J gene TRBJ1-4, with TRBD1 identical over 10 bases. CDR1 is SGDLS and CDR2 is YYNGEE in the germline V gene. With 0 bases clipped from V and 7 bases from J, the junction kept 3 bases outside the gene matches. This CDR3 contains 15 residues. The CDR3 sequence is CASSVGGQGGEKLFF. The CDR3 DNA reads TGTGCCAGCAGCGTAGGTGGACAGGGGGGTGAAAAACTGTTTTTT.

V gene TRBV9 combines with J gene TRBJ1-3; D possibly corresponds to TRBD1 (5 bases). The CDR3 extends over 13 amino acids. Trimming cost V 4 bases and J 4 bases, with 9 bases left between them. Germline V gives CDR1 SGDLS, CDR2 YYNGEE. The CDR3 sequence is CASSLRQGNTIYF. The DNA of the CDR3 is TGTGCCAGCAGCCTACGACAGGGAAACACCATATATTTT.

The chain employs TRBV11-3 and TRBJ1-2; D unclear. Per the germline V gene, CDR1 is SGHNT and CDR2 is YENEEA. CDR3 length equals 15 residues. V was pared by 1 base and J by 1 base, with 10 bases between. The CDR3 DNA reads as TGTGCCAGCAGCTTAGCGGAGGGCAGTAACTATGGCTACACCTTC. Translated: CASSLAEGSNYGYTF.

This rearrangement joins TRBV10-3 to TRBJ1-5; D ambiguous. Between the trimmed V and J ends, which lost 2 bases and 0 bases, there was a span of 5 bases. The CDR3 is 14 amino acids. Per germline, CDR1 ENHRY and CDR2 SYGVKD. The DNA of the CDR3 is TGTGCCATCAGTGAGGTGTTTAGCAATCAGCCCCAGCATTTT. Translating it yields CAISEVFSNQPQHF.